The 4 T cell receptor beta chains below were found in one sample sequenced in a study of cytomegalovirus exposure and HLA in healthy donors. Produced via immunoSEQ multiplex PCR; TCRdb's table is partial and in-frame only. The sample carries 100,000 to 150,000 clones, 88% recorded once. The sample taken for sequencing was PBMCs. Receptors were obtained from a young man in good health and CMV-seronegative.

Only a few counts were recorded for this clone. The chain combines TRBV7-9 with TRBJ1-1; D gene uncertain. V was cut by 5 bases and J by 11 bases, with 15 bases left in between. The CDR3 is made up of 12 amino acids. Germline V gene lookup returns CDR1 SEHNR and CDR2 FQNEAQ (reference sequence). This CDR3 is CASSPSPAWAFF. The CDR3 bases are TGTGCCAGCAGCCCTAGCCCCGCTTGGGCTTTCTTT. The whole variable domain, filled in from reference TRBV7-9 and TRBJ1-1, reads DTGVSQNPRHKITKRGQNVTFRCDPISEHNRLYWYRQTLGQGPEFLTYFQNEAQLEKSRLLSDRFSAERPKGSFSTLEIQRTEQGDSAMYLCASSPSPAWAFFGQGTRLTVV.

This sequence joins TRBV5-1 and TRBJ2-7; 12 nucleotides line up with TRBD2. CDR3 length equals 18 residues. V lost 4 bases and J lost 2; bases outside the gene matches: 13. Germline CDR1 and CDR2: SGHRS and YFSETQ. CDR3 in DNA: TGCGCCAGCAGCCCGTCGGGATCTAGCGGGAGGGCCACCTACGAGCAGTACTTC. As protein: CASSPSGSSGRATYEQYF.

V and J are TRBV6-5 and TRBJ2-1; 7 bases fit TRBD1. The CDR3 runs 15 residues. V shed 5 bases, J shed 2 bases, and the junction held 6 bases outside the gene matches. The germline V gene encodes CDR1 MNHEY and CDR2 SVGAGI. The CDR3 nucleotides are TGTGCCAGCAGTCGACAGGGAAAGGCCTACAATGAGCAGTTCTTC. It yields the protein CASSRQGKAYNEQFF.

V gene TRBV5-1 combines with J gene TRBJ2-1; 9 nucleotides line up with TRBD2. J lost 8 bases, V lost 0 bases, and 9 bases had no gene match. Germline V gives CDR1 SGHRS, CDR2 YFSETQ. CDR3 length equals 16 residues. The CDR3 nucleotides read TGCGCCAGCAGCTTGGCGGCGGGAGGGCTAATCGATGAGCAGTTCTTC. This translates into CASSLAAGGLIDEQFF.